The 6 T cell receptor beta chains below were found in one sample sequenced in a study of T cell responses to AZD1222 COVID-19 vaccine. Some clones are missing from TCRdb's copy, which holds only in-frame ones; the method was immunoSEQ multiplex PCR. Here the sample spans about 120,000 clones, approximately 83% being singletons. The sequencing here drew on peripheral blood, taken on day 0 of AZD1222 vaccination. The receptors were sampled from an adult in good health.

This clone has a single count. The rearrangement uses TRBV2 and TRBJ1-5; possible D gene TRBD1, 5 bases. Trimming left V 8 bases short and J 1 base short, with 18 bases between. Germline V CDR1 and CDR2: SNHLY, FYNNEI. The CDR3 has 16 residues. The CDR3 sequence: CASAGTAVVSNQPQHF. CDR3 DNA sequence: TGTGCCAGCGCGGGGACCGCAGTAGTAAGCAATCAGCCCCAGCATTTT.

The chain couples TRBV24-1 to TRBJ2-1, with 10 positions matching TRBD2. In germline, CDR1 is KGHDR, CDR2 SFDVKD. Trimming removed 2 bases from V and 10 bases from J; junction bases left unmatched: 7. CDR3 size: 15 residues. Here the CDR3 DNA reads TGTGCCACCAGTGATTGGGAAGCGGGAGGGCACGAGCAGTTCTTC. As protein: CATSDWEAGGHEQFF.

The chain has TRBV28 and TRBJ2-7; tentative D call: TRBD1 (7 bases). The CDR3 runs 17 residues. Germline V lookup: CDR1 MDHEN, CDR2 SYDVKM. Between the trimmed V and J ends, which lost 6 bases and 4 bases, there was a span of 25 bases. Here the CDR3 DNA reads TGTGCCAGCAGCCTATGGCCGGGGCAGGGGGGCGAATACGAGCAGTACTTC. It is translated as CASSLWPGQGGEYEQYF.

This clone was found many times. J is TRBJ2-2 and V is TRBV7-9; 9 nucleotides match TRBD1. V lost 6 bases and J lost 2; bases outside the gene matches: 16. Germline CDR1 and CDR2: SEHNR and FQNEAQ (reference sequence). The CDR3 length is 19 residues. The CDR3 sequence: CASRLRTGATEINTGELFF. The CDR3 DNA sequence: TGTGCCAGCAGATTGAGGACAGGGGCGACAGAAATTAACACCGGGGAGCTGTTTTTT.

This chain links TRBV5-6 with TRBJ1-2; 8 bases match TRBD1. Unmatched junction bases numbered 11, after V lost 2 bases and J lost 8 bases. The V gene's germline CDR1 is SGHDT and CDR2 YYEEEE. The CDR3 length is 15 residues. The CDR3 region is CASSLSGTGRLGYTF. In DNA form, the CDR3 reads TGTGCCAGCAGCTTATCCGGGACAGGACGTTTGGGCTACACCTTC.

The chain combines TRBV28 with TRBJ1-2, with D perhaps TRBD1 (6 bases). Trimming stripped 6 bases from V and 4 bases from J, with 27 bases between. CDR1 and CDR2 (germline): MDHEN, SYDVKM. The CDR3 is 18 residues long. In nucleotides, the CDR3 is TGTGCCAGCAGCTCCCCGGGGGGGGACACTACCGTAGGCTATGGCTACACCTTC. This encodes CASSSPGGDTTVGYGYTF.